This T cell receptor beta chain is from a study of T cells in Graves' hyperthyroidism and ophthalmopathy (dated by TCRdb to the late 2010s). With respect to the entire study: A discovery cohort of about 96 patients, roughly 45 with Graves' ophthalmopathy and about 58 with stable Graves' hyperthyroidism, was used to find distinguishing TCR V-J signatures. Prospective prediction of ophthalmopathy was tested in an independent validation cohort consisting of some 18 hyperthyroidism patients and some 15 patients who later progressed to ophthalmopathy. The roughly 99 discovery patients were divided at random into training and test sets in a 7:3 ratio. The study also compared thyroid tissue and blood T-cell repertoires from several Graves' hyperthyroidism patients. Following sampling, methimazole starting at 30 mg daily was given to hyperthyroidism patients, and high-dose intravenous methylprednisolone was given to ophthalmopathy patients. The paper describes TCR Vbeta CDR3 sequencing of about 140 peripheral blood samples, made up of 43 ophthalmopathy patients, around 78 hyperthyroidism patients and some 17 progressor patients. General findings and caveats noted by the study authors: A model built on a 13 V-J signature distinguished ophthalmopathy from stable hyperthyroidism, reaching roughly 88% sensitivity and approximately 83% specificity in cross-validation and 80%/75% in testing. Most expanded thyroid clonotypes (frequency above 0.001) were also detected in blood, a finding suggesting that blood repertoires may reflect thyroid immune responses. No statistical method was used to fix the sample size in advance, and group allocation was not hidden from the investigators. In validation, progression to ophthalmopathy was predicted by the model with 70.59% sensitivity and 72.22% specificity, a median of 6.5 months before onset.

The CDR3 spans 13 residues, from the cysteine through the phenylalanine. Left in the record is the CDR3 DNA by itself, 39 bases read in frame from the first base. V is reduced by 8 bases and J by 1 base, leaving a spacing of 11 bases between them. In the germline V gene, CDR1 corresponds to SNHLY and CDR2 to FYNNEI. This clonotype was observed many times. This clone's antigen is unknown. Per-base quality was not reported, and no clone a single base away is much larger than it. Any patient with an uncontrolled infection, another autoimmune disease, pregnancy or lactation was excluded. Diagnoses were established on the basis of clinical symptoms, serum thyroxine and TRAb, thyroid ultrasound, and orbital computed tomography. Trizol reagent was used to extract total RNA, and RNA quality was then checked on an Agilent 2100 Bioanalyzer. TCR beta CDR3 regions were amplified from RNA transcripts. For the first round of RT-PCR on the TCR CDR3, the HTBI primer set was used together with the Qiagen OneStep RT-PCR kit. The libraries were constructed in a second round of multiplex PCR and then size-selected and purified. Paired-end sequencing of the libraries was performed with 100 bp reads on an Illumina HiSeq2000. Processing in the source paper ran as follows. Raw data were processed with SOAPnuke, discarding reads with adapters, uncalled bases, mean Phred below 15, or no exact constant-primer or identifier match. COPE v1.2.5 was used to merge the high-quality paired reads, and each unique nucleotide sequence was defined as a clonotype. Clonotypes were aligned to IMGT TRBV, TRBD and TRBJ reference segments using MiTCR v1.1. The analysis was restricted to V-J combinations with a frequency above 0.0001, which together covered 99.2% of the repertoires. The TCS score was defined as F50 (clonal expansion) divided by E x V (chaos), with BLOSUM62-based TCRdist calculated between CDR3 peptides within each V-J. Welch's t-statistics and random forest reduced 450 to 600 V-J features to 13, which were used in a naive Bayes classifier (R e1071). Thyroid-blood repertoire similarity was quantified with the Morisita-Horn index. TCRdb reprocessed the public reads (quality trimming at Q25 with fastp, clone calling with MiXCR) and kept in-frame beta chains. Every entry covers one CDR3 protein and lists the most common genes and DNA from its rows. TCRdb, not the authors, supplied the V and J calls. This sample has roughly 500,000 distinct CDR3 sequences in its table, and about 46% of those were observed once. The top ten constitute roughly 45% of the sample.

The TCR was taken from an adult woman with Graves' disease, either hyperthyroidism or ophthalmopathy (not recorded which). This sequence uses TRBV2 and TRBJ1-1; the D region possibly corresponds to TRBD1 (6 bases align). Source material: peripheral blood or thyroid tissue (not recorded which). The DNA sequence is given as TGTGCCAGCGGAGGACAGCCGAACACTGAAGCTTTCTTT. Its protein product is CASGGQPNTEAFF.